Listed below are T cell receptor beta chains from one sample, sequenced in a study of T cells expressing NK-cell markers. TCRdb re-called the 5' RACE reads; one entry per CDR3 protein, DNA not given. The sample totals about 550,000 distinct CDR3 sequences. Material for sequencing was blood T cells: a sorted CD56 or NKG2C T cell subset, CD4+ or CD8+ T cells, or bulk PBMC T cells (not recorded which). These receptors were collected from a man aged 18 to 29 in good health. Each CDR3 is given with its conserved first and last residue. Fields, in order: CDR3 protein, J gene, V gene.

cdr3_aa: CASSYDRGVEKLFF; j_call: TRBJ1-4; v_call: TRBV6-5
cdr3_aa: CASSVGTSGSVGEQFF; j_call: TRBJ2-1; v_call: TRBV9
cdr3_aa: CASSWSRLSETQYF; j_call: TRBJ2-5; v_call: TRBV6-5
cdr3_aa: CASSAHPGNTEAFF; j_call: TRBJ1-1; v_call: TRBV7-8
cdr3_aa: CASSPVGTENSPLHF; j_call: TRBJ1-6; v_call: TRBV5-1
cdr3_aa: CASSLGTSGELFF; j_call: TRBJ2-2; v_call: TRBV5-1
cdr3_aa: CASSRGARLGEQFF; j_call: TRBJ2-1; v_call: TRBV18
cdr3_aa: CASSQPGYEQFF; j_call: TRBJ2-1; v_call: TRBV7-8
cdr3_aa: CASSWPGGSEQYF; j_call: TRBJ2-7; v_call: TRBV28
cdr3_aa: CASSLSPPGTGIGYTF; j_call: TRBJ1-2; v_call: TRBV7-3
cdr3_aa: CASSLRFGGNTIYF; j_call: TRBJ1-3; v_call: TRBV7-2
cdr3_aa: CASSYSVGDQPQHF; j_call: TRBJ1-5; v_call: TRBV6-2/TRBV6-3
cdr3_aa: CSVGTSGRGSTGELFF; j_call: TRBJ2-2; v_call: TRBV29-1
cdr3_aa: CSGDGQGNTEAFF; j_call: TRBJ1-1; v_call: TRBV29-1
cdr3_aa: CASSQDPRDSGYNEQFF; j_call: TRBJ2-1; v_call: TRBV4-2
cdr3_aa: CASSETSGRLAEQFF; j_call: TRBJ2-1; v_call: TRBV28
cdr3_aa: CASSVDRAQFGGYTF; j_call: TRBJ1-2; v_call: TRBV5-1
cdr3_aa: CSARRQMGTDTQYF; j_call: TRBJ2-3; v_call: TRBV20-1
cdr3_aa: CATSDPGRHNEQFF; j_call: TRBJ2-1; v_call: TRBV24-1
cdr3_aa: CASSLDRVAIGEKLFF; j_call: TRBJ1-4; v_call: TRBV12-3/TRBV12-4
cdr3_aa: CASSSVGQPYGYTF; j_call: TRBJ1-2; v_call: TRBV5-5
cdr3_aa: CATSSTPEGANVLTF; j_call: TRBJ2-6; v_call: TRBV6-4
cdr3_aa: CASSYASIEAFF; j_call: TRBJ1-1; v_call: TRBV6-2/TRBV6-3
cdr3_aa: CASSPRDRGTVPLEQYF; j_call: TRBJ2-7; v_call: TRBV3-1
cdr3_aa: CASSLGQGLYTEAFF; j_call: TRBJ1-1; v_call: TRBV12-3/TRBV12-4
cdr3_aa: CASSLEASGRVYNEQFF; j_call: TRBJ2-1; v_call: TRBV7-9
cdr3_aa: CASRTGLVGVPEQFF; j_call: TRBJ2-1; v_call: TRBV12-3/TRBV12-4
cdr3_aa: CASSQDRLRDTQYF; j_call: TRBJ2-3; v_call: TRBV4-3
cdr3_aa: CSARGRAGGPTSTLNEQFF; j_call: TRBJ2-1; v_call: TRBV20-1
cdr3_aa: CASRGGDGYTF; j_call: TRBJ1-2; v_call: TRBV6-5
cdr3_aa: CASSPRSGFSNTEAFF; j_call: TRBJ1-1; v_call: TRBV18
cdr3_aa: CASSSQAGAQPQHF; j_call: TRBJ1-5; v_call: TRBV7-8
cdr3_aa: CASSQDPGFGTGELFF; j_call: TRBJ2-2; v_call: TRBV3-1
cdr3_aa: CASSQLSGNTIYF; j_call: TRBJ1-3; v_call: TRBV14
cdr3_aa: CASSEQASGRARQYF; j_call: TRBJ2-7; v_call: TRBV6-1
cdr3_aa: CSVPTMGQGGVQYF; j_call: TRBJ2-5; v_call: TRBV29-1
cdr3_aa: CASSLALRDRVSSGANVLTF; j_call: TRBJ2-6; v_call: TRBV7-2
cdr3_aa: CASSDRKATGELFF; j_call: TRBJ2-2; v_call: TRBV25-1
cdr3_aa: CSVEAGLSNTGELFF; j_call: TRBJ2-2; v_call: TRBV29-1
cdr3_aa: CASSSLLRGIQYF; j_call: TRBJ2-4; v_call: TRBV6-5
cdr3_aa: CASSEEATANQPQHF; j_call: TRBJ1-5; v_call: TRBV6-4
cdr3_aa: CASSWGGQGATEAFF; j_call: TRBJ1-1; v_call: TRBV5-1
cdr3_aa: CASSELSGRGGTQYF; j_call: TRBJ2-5; v_call: TRBV25-1
cdr3_aa: CASSLATETNYGYTF; j_call: TRBJ1-2; v_call: TRBV5-5
cdr3_aa: CASSRAGGTSNEQFF; j_call: TRBJ2-1; v_call: TRBV11-2
cdr3_aa: CASSFLAGGEQFF; j_call: TRBJ2-1; v_call: TRBV7-6
cdr3_aa: CSARELAGGPFSTDTQYF; j_call: TRBJ2-3; v_call: TRBV20-1
cdr3_aa: CASSPRVANTEAFF; j_call: TRBJ1-1; v_call: TRBV19
cdr3_aa: CATRDSSYEQYF; j_call: TRBJ2-7; v_call: TRBV15
cdr3_aa: CASSLARQGIYEQYF; j_call: TRBJ2-7; v_call: TRBV12-3/TRBV12-4
cdr3_aa: CATSTGTGGFYEQFF; j_call: TRBJ2-1; v_call: TRBV6-1
cdr3_aa: CASSFRPNNFYEQYF; j_call: TRBJ2-7; v_call: TRBV12-3/TRBV12-4
cdr3_aa: CASSPPGIATGGYTF; j_call: TRBJ1-2; v_call: TRBV4-2
cdr3_aa: CASSLFSAGTRKNEQFF; j_call: TRBJ2-1; v_call: TRBV7-2
cdr3_aa: CSARGVLLYNEQFF; j_call: TRBJ2-1; v_call: TRBV20-1